This TCR beta chain came from a study of T cell responses to AZD1222 COVID-19 vaccine. Study information: Researchers grouped second doses given at about 4 or about 12 weeks into one pool. Overall study findings and caveats: Clonal diversity may have been underestimated in mostly white British donors. Seropositivity was recorded at baseline in only six AZD1222 recipients. Mapped onto spike, vaccine-associated CD4 TCRs spanned it and were dominant at 160-218 and 743-854.

Method: immunoSEQ multiplex PCR; TCRdb's copy keeps in-frame clones and lacks some. The sample contains about 130,000 clones, approximately 94% of which appear only once. Trimming shortened V by 0 bases and J by 4 bases, and 12 bases separated the two germline ends. The CDR3 sequence is 15 residues long. Germline V gives CDR1 SGHTS, CDR2 YDEGEE. To note about this clone: Its antigen remains unidentified.

Sequencing used peripheral blood, obtained on day 0 of AZD1222 vaccination. The clonotype comes from an adult in good health. The chain is built from TRBV5-8 and TRBJ2-3; D is ambiguous. The CDR3 protein is CASSLAHTYSDTQYF. CDR3 in DNA: TGTGCCAGCAGCTTGGCCCACACCTACTCAGATACGCAGTATTTT.